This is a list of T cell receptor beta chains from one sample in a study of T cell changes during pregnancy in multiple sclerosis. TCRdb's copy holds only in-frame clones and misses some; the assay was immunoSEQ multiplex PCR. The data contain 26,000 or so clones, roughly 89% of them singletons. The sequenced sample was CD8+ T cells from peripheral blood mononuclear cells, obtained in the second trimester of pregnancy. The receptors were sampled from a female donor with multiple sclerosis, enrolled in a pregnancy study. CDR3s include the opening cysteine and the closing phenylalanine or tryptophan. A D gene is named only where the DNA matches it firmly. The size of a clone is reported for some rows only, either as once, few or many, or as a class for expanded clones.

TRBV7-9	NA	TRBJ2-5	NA	CASSPPGETQYF
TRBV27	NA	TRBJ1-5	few	CASTSDSLGNQPQHF
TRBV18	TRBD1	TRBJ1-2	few	CASSLGLGTANYGYTF
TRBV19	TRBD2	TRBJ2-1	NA	CASSALASSYNEQFF
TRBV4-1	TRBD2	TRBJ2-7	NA	CASSQLAGAPEQYF
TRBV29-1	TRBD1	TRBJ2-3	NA	CSVEKTGGIADTQYF
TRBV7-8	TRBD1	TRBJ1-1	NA	CASSIGTVNTEAFF
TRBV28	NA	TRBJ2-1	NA	CASASYLAGKSYNEQFF
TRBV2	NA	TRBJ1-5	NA	CASSSLGGGSGQPQHF
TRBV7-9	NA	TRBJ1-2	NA	CAESGPGRNYGYTF
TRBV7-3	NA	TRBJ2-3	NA	CASSLTLASTDTQYF
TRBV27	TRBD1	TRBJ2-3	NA	CASSTTGGANTQYF
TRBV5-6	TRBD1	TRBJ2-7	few	CASSLVGLAAQGVREQYF
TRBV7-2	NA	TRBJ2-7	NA	CASSTPAALYEQYF
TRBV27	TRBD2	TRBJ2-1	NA	CASSSPIFRTSGSQGNEQFF
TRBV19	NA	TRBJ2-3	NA	CASRGDSPDTQYF
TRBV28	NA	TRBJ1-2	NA	CASSLTDVYGYTF
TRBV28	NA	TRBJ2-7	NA	CASSFGAAGYEQYF
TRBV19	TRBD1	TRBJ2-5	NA	CASSAGTVETQYF
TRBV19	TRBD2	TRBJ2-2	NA	CASISAGATVTGELFF
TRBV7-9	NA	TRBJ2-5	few	CASSSAGFRETQYF
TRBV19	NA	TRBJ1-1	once	CASSIAGHMNTEAFF
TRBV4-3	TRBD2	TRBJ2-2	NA	CASSQGDVLGGPGTGELFF
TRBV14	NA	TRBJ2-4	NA	CASSQRTGLAKNIQYF
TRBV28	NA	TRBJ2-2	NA	CASSPTSAGELFF
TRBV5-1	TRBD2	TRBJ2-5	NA	CASSLGDTGGETQYF
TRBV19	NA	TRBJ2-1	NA	CASTGGTYNEQFF
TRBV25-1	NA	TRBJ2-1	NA	CASSGHGQGYYNEQFF